This T cell receptor (beta chain) was sequenced in a study of low-dose radiotherapy and immunotherapy resistance in tumors. Turning to the study itself: Per fraction, Cohort 1 was given 0.5 Gy every 2 weeks, for a total of 6.5 Gy. Treatment of Cohort 2 consisted of 1 Gy per fraction every two weeks, amounting to 13 Gy over 26 weeks.

This CDR3 region has 12 residues. In germline, CDR1 is DFQATT, CDR2 SNEGSKA (reference sequence). Between the trimmed V and J ends, which lost 5 bases and 3 bases, there was a span of 11 bases. Stated time point: after trial treatment. Treatment here: LDRT plus nivolumab, ipilimumab, low-dose cyclophosphamide and aspirin (RACIN trial). Donors were given nivolumab, ipilimumab, aspirin, low-dose cyclophosphamide and low-dose radiotherapy. This clonotype was seen ten or more times. Primers targeting TRAV and TRBV primed first-strand cDNA, covering alpha and beta chains. Using a constant-region primer together with a V-primer adapter, TCRs were subjected to 20 PCR cycles of amplification. TCRdb re-called the reads with MiXCR, one entry per CDR3 protein. The sample gives 95,000 to 100,000 distinct CDR3 sequences, less than 25% of which show up once; 4.1% is in the top ten.

This receptor was identified in a male donor with prostate cancer. The starting material was PBMCs, obtained after low-dose radiotherapy plus immunotherapy. The rearrangement links TRBV20-1 to TRBJ2-7, with D perhaps assigned TRBD1 or TRBD2 (5 bases each). CDR3 nucleotide sequence: TGCAGTGCTCTCGGGGCCTACTACGAGCAGTACTTC. It codes for CSALGAYYEQYF.